This T cell receptor beta chain comes out of a study of HIV-infected patients and healthy controls. Study observations and caveats: HIV-infected patients and controls differed significantly in mean usage of eight alpha and eight beta V genes. Compared with controls, mean Gini indices were significantly raised in HIV-infected repertoires, possibly indicating oligoclonality. HIV+ repertoires were severely depleted of MAIT alpha-chain CDR3s, unlike healthy controls.

Antiretroviral therapy had run roughly three months, about 14 weeks, before follow-up blood collection. No cell fractionation was done, so the repertoire covers all unsorted peripheral blood T cells. cDNA was made from about 510 ng RNA using alpha and beta constant primers. Each of the alpha and beta chains got its own library through chain-specific third strand synthesis with indices. TCRdb re-analysed the 5' RACE reads in MiXCR, keeping a single row per CDR3 protein. The table includes about 15,000 distinct CDR3 sequences, approximately 12% detected once. This clonotype was seen a few times. Its specificity is unknown. The V segment lost 6 bases and the J segment 5 bases; nucleotides outside the gene matches: 11. This CDR3 has 16 amino acids. Germline V CDR1 and CDR2: WNHNN, SYGVQD (reference sequence).

The sequence derives from an adult with HIV infection. The donor label of this sample is uncertain. This sequence joins TRBV10-1 and TRBJ2-3, with TRBD2 matching 10 bases. The sample here was blood, taken during antiretroviral therapy. CDR3 bases: TGCGCCAGCAGGTCCCTAGCGGGGGCCCTGGAAGATACGCAGTATTTT. It translates to CASRSLAGALEDTQYF.